This TCR beta chain stems from a study of T cell responses to AZD1222 COVID-19 vaccine. Study conclusions and caveats: Seropositivity was recorded at baseline in only 6 or 7 AZD1222 recipients. Spike was spanned by vaccine-associated CD4 TCRs, with dominance at 160-218 and 743-854. The donors showed a predominance of white British ancestry and of females, with possible underestimation of clonal diversity.

Assay: immunoSEQ multiplex PCR; the TCRdb copy retains only in-frame clones and omits some. The sample consists of 70,000 to 90,000 clones, 80% to 90% of them appearing once. The length of the CDR3 is 12 residues. Germline-derived CDR1 and CDR2 are KGHDR and SFDVKD. V dropped 12 bases and J dropped 1 base, with 11 bases sitting between them. Turning to this clone: No antigen is known for it.

The genes are TRBV24-1 and TRBJ1-1, with D maybe TRBD1 (5 bases). This clonotype was sampled from an adult who received the AZD1222 COVID-19 vaccine. This specimen consisted of peripheral blood, obtained 28 days after the second AZD1222 dose. The CDR3 region is CAGATWNTEAFF. CDR3 sequence (DNA): TGTGCCGGGGCGACCTGGAACACTGAAGCTTTCTTT.